Listed below are T cell receptor beta chains from one sample, sequenced in a study of shared clonotypes between healthy human individuals. The method was immunoSEQ multiplex PCR; TCRdb's version includes in-frame clones alone and lacks a portion of them. The sample consists of approximately 2.4 million clones, roughly 95% of them appearing once. Material: naive CD4+ T cells sorted from blood. These receptors all come from a man aged 18 to 30 in good health. Both conserved end residues are part of each CDR3. D genes are given only for firm matches. The size entry is marked missing in some rows and otherwise reads once, few, many or a size class.

>TRBV6-5|.|.|TRBJ2-7
CASSPSGGEQYF
TGTGCCAGCAGCCCCAGTGGGGGCGAGCAGTACTTC
>TRBV18|.|.|TRBJ2-7
CASSPTSGPYEQYF
TGTGCCAGCTCCCCTACTAGTGGTCCCTACGAGCAGTACTTC
>TRBV19|.|.|TRBJ2-7
CASSMVVAGSYEQYF
TGTGCCAGTAGTATGGTCGTTGCGGGGTCCTACGAGCAGTACTTC
>TRBV27|.|.|TRBJ1-3
CASSWGRGSENTIYF
TGTGCCAGCAGTTGGGGCAGGGGTTCTGAAAACACCATATATTTT
>TRBV5-1|.|.|TRBJ2-2
CASSSPPGLGTGELFF
TGCGCCAGCAGCAGCCCGCCGGGGCTCGGGACCGGGGAGCTGTTTTTT
>TRBV6-5|.|TRBD2|TRBJ2-1
CASSYSEGRGGEQFF
TGTGCCAGCAGTTACTCGGAGGGCCGGGGGGGTGAGCAGTTCTTC
>TRBV4-3|.|.|TRBJ2-7
CASSQGQGLSYEQYF
TGCGCCAGCAGCCAAGGTCAGGGGCTCTCCTACGAGCAGTACTTC
>TRBV7-8|once|.|TRBJ2-7
CASSLASRGDYEQYF
TGTGCCAGCAGCTTAGCGTCCCGGGGAGACTACGAGCAGTACTTC
>TRBV7-7|.|.|TRBJ2-2
CASSLGVGSNTGELFF
TGTGCTAGCAGCTTAGGGGTGGGATCAAACACCGGGGAGCTGTTTTTT
>TRBV5-1|.|.|TRBJ2-7
CASSLVSGAYEQYF
TGCGCCAGCAGCCTGGTATCGGGCGCCTACGAGCAGTACTTC
>TRBV5-1|.|.|TRBJ2-3
CASSLEGLDTQYF
TGCGCCAGCAGCTTGGAAGGGTTAGATACGCAGTATTTT
>TRBV10-3|once|TRBD1|TRBJ2-7
CAISDRASYEQYF
TGTGCCATCTCCGACAGGGCCTCCTACGAGCAGTACTTC
>TRBV5-6|few|.|TRBJ2-2
CASSLPTGGELFF
TGTGCCAGCAGCTTACCGACGGGAGGGGAGCTGTTTTTT
>TRBV5-1|once|.|TRBJ1-4
CASSRTEVNEKLFF
TGCGCCAGCAGCCGGACAGAGGTTAATGAAAAACTGTTTTTT
>TRBV9|.|.|TRBJ2-6
CASSVVTGANVLTF
TGTGCCAGCAGCGTAGTAACTGGGGCCAACGTCCTGACTTTC
>TRBV28|.|TRBD1|TRBJ2-7
CASSSLRQGLSYEQYF
TGTGCCAGCAGTTCCCTTCGACAGGGGCTGTCCTACGAGCAGTACTTC
>TRBV9|once|.|TRBJ2-1
CASSVGGGTYNEQFF
TGTGCCAGCAGCGTAGGAGGGGGGACCTACAATGAGCAGTTCTTC
>TRBV25-1|.|.|TRBJ2-7
CASEAGTGFFFYEQYF
TGTGCCAGCGAGGCGGGGACGGGTTTTTTTTTCTACGAGCAGTACTTC
>TRBV10-1|.|.|TRBJ2-5
CASSESGNQETQYF
TGCGCCAGCAGTGAGTCAGGGAACCAAGAGACCCAGTACTTC
>TRBV5-6|.|TRBD1|TRBJ2-5
CASSNDRGETQYF
TGTGCCAGCAGCAACGACAGGGGAGAGACCCAGTACTTC
>TRBV25-1|.|.|TRBJ1-6
CASSESGPGVNSPLHF
TGTGCCAGCAGTGAATCGGGTCCGGGGGTGAATTCACCCCTCCACTTT
>TRBV5-1|.|.|TRBJ2-3
CASSLTDLTDTQYF
TGCGCCAGCAGCTTAACAGATCTCACAGATACGCAGTATTTT
>TRBV6-1|.|.|TRBJ2-2
CASSSAVTGELFF
TGTGCCAGCAGCTCAGCGGTCACCGGGGAGCTGTTTTTT
>TRBV18|.|.|TRBJ1-1
CASSPRGVNTEAFF
TGTGCCAGCTCACCGAGGGGAGTGAACACTGAAGCTTTCTTT
>TRBV6-5|.|.|TRBJ1-2
CASTIGGNGYGYTF
TGTGCCAGTACTATTGGGGGGAATGGCTACGGCTACACCTTC
>TRBV28|.|.|TRBJ2-7
CAGQGGIGLAYEQYF
TGTGCTGGGCAGGGGGGAATAGGCCTCGCCTACGAGCAGTACTTC
>TRBV5-4|.|.|TRBJ2-2
CASSFGGTDTGELFF
TGTGCCAGCAGCTTCGGGGGGACAGACACCGGGGAGCTGTTTTTT
>TRBV15|.|TRBD2|TRBJ2-2
CATRGGLAGEGELFF
TGTGCCACCAGAGGCGGCCTAGCGGGAGAGGGGGAGCTGTTTTTT
>TRBV14|.|.|TRBJ1-5
CASSPDTGQPQHF
TGTGCCAGCAGCCCTGACACAGGTCAGCCCCAGCATTTT
>TRBV18|.|TRBD1|TRBJ2-7
CASSPGQGSYEQYF
TGTGCCAGCTCACCGGGACAGGGCTCCTACGAGCAGTACTTC
>TRBV11-2|.|.|TRBJ2-2
CASSLDQWERAAGELFF
TGTGCCAGCAGCTTAGATCAGTGGGAGCGGGCGGCCGGGGAGCTGTTTTTT
>TRBV2|once|.|TRBJ2-2
CASSGATPNTGELFF
TGTGCCAGCAGCGGAGCTACACCGAACACCGGGGAGCTGTTTTTT
>TRBV30|.|.|TRBJ2-4
CAWGPKTGKNIQYF
TGTGCCTGGGGCCCAAAAACTGGGAAAAACATTCAGTACTTC
>TRBV6-5|.|.|TRBJ1-4
CASKRDEKLFF
TGTGCCAGCAAAAGAGATGAAAAACTGTTTTTT
>TRBV19|.|TRBD2|TRBJ2-1
CASSTSSGRSYNEQFF
TGTGCCAGTAGTACCTCTAGCGGGCGCTCCTACAATGAGCAGTTCTTC
>TRBV5-6|.|.|TRBJ2-7
CASSPRGAGYEQYF
TGTGCCAGCAGCCCCAGGGGGGCTGGGTACGAGCAGTACTTC
>TRBV19|.|.|TRBJ2-5
CASSSRETQYF
TGTGCCAGTAGTAGCCGGGAGACCCAGTACTTC
>TRBV5-4|.|TRBD2|TRBJ2-1
CASSDPTSGRTGNEQFF
TGTGCCAGCAGCGACCCGACTAGCGGGAGGACGGGCAATGAGCAGTTCTTC
>TRBV28|few|.|TRBJ1-5
CASSLAGQPQHF
TGTGCCAGCAGCCTGGCAGGGCAGCCCCAGCATTTT
>TRBV27|.|TRBD2|TRBJ2-5
CASSLSPISGGAHKYQETQYF
TGTGCCAGCAGTTTATCCCCAATAAGCGGGGGGGCCCACAAGTACCAAGAGACCCAGTACTTC
>TRBV19|.|.|TRBJ1-4
CASSSSGQYNEKLFF
TGTGCCAGTAGTTCTTCCGGACAGTATAATGAAAAACTGTTTTTT